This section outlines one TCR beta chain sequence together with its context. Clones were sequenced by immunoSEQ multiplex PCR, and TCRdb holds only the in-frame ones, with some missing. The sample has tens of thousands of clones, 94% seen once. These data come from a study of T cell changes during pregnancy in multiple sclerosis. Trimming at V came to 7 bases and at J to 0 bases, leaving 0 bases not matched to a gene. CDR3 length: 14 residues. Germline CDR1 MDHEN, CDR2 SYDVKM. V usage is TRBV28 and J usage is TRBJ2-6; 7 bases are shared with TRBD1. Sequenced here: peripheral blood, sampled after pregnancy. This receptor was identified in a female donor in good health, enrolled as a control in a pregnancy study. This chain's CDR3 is CASNRGSGANVLTF. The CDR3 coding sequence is TGTGCCAGCAACAGGGGCTCTGGGGCCAACGTCCTGACTTTC.